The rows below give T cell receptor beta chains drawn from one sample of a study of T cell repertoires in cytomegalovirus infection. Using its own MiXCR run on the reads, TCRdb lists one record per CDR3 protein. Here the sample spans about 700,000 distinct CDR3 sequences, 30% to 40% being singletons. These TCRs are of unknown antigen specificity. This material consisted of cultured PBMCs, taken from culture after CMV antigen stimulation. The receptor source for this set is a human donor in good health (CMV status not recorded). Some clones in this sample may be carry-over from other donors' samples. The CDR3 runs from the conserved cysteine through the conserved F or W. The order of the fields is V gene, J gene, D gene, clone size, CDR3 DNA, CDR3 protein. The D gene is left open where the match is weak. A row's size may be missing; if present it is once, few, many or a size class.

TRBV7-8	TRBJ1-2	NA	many	TGTGCCAGCAGCTTAGAACGCTTCAACTATGGCTACACCTTC	CASSLERFNYGYTF
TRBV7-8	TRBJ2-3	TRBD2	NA	TGTGCCAGCAGCTTAGATGGCGGGAGGGGCACAGATACGCAGTATTTT	CASSLDGGRGTDTQYF
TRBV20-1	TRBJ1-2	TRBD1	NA	TGCAGTGCTGGGACAGGGCTCGGTTATGGCTACACCTTC	CSAGTGLGYGYTF
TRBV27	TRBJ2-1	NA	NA	TGTGCCAGCAGTTTGAGTCCCGTCAATGAGCAGTTCTTC	CASSLSPVNEQFF
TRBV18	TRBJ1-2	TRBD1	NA	TGTGCCAGCTCACCCGACAGGGGGCTTAGTGGCTACACCTTC	CASSPDRGLSGYTF
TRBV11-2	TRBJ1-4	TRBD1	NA	TGTGCCAGCAGCTTAAGCGGGGGACAGGCTGCAGAAAAACTGTTTTTT	CASSLSGGQAAEKLFF
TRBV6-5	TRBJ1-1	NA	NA	TGTGCCAGCAGTTTGCAGCAGTACACTGAAGCTTTCTTT	CASSLQQYTEAFF
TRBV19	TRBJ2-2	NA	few	TGTGCCAGTACCACCCCAGGATTCGGGACCGGGGAGCTGTTTTTT	CASTTPGFGTGELFF
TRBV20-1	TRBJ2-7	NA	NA	TGCAGTGCTGTTCTGGGGGAGCAGTACTTC	CSAVLGEQYF
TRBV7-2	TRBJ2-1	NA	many	TGTGCCAGCAGCTTAGGTGGGGGAGCGACCGTGGGGTTCTTC	CASSLGGGATVGFF
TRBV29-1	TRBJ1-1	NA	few	TGCAGCGTTGAACCCGGGGGGGGGGAAGCTTTCTTT	CSVEPGGGEAFF
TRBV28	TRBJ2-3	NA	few	TGTGCCAGCAGTTTACTTCCCGGGGTCGGCACAGATACGCAGTATTTT	CASSLLPGVGTDTQYF
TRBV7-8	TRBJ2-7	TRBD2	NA	TGTGCCAGCAGCCAGCGGGGCTGGTACGAGCAGTACTTC	CASSQRGWYEQYF
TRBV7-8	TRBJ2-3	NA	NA	TGTGCCAGCAGCTTAGTGAGTGACCGGCTCGTTTTT	CASSLVSDRLVF
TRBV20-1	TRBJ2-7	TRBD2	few	TGCAGTGCTAGAGATGGGCCCGGCGGGAGGGCCAGATACGAGCAGTACTTC	CSARDGPGGRARYEQYF
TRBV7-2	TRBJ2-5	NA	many	TGTGCCAGCAGCTTAGCGATAGGGAAAGAGACCCAGTACTTC	CASSLAIGKETQYF
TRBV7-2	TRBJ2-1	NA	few	TGTGCCAGCAGCTTAGTGGTTGCCGGGTACAATGAGCAGTTCTTC	CASSLVVAGYNEQFF
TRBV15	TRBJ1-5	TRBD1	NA	TGTGCCACCAGCTCCCCCGGGACAGATGTATCACCCCAGCATTTT	CATSSPGTDVSPQHF
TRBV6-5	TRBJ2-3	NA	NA	TGTGCCAGCAGTTACTCGCAGGTTAGCACAGATACGCAGTATTTT	CASSYSQVSTDTQYF
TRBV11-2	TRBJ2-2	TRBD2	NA	TGTGCCAGCAGCTTATTCCGGCGGGAGTCAACCGGGGAGCTGTTTTTT	CASSLFRRESTGELFF
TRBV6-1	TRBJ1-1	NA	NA	TGTGCCAGCAGTGGATTGGGGGGAACACTTAACACTGAAGCTTTCTTT	CASSGLGGTLNTEAFF
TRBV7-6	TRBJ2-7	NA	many	TGTGCCAGCAGCCTAGCCGGTCCCTCCTACGAGCAGTACTTC	CASSLAGPSYEQYF
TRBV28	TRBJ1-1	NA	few	TGTGCCAGCAGTTTATTGGTCCCCAAAGCCGACGGCAGGAACACTGAAGCTTTCTTT	CASSLLVPKADGRNTEAFF
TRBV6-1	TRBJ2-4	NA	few	TGTGCCAGCAGTGGCATAAACATTCAGTACTTC	CASSGINIQYF
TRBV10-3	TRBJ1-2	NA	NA	TGTGCCATCAGGGAACCTACCGAGAGGGCCTATGGCTACACCTTC	CAIREPTERAYGYTF
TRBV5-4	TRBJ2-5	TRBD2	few	TGTGCCAGCACAGGGGCGGCGGGAGGGCCGGAGACCCAGTACTTC	CASTGAAGGPETQYF
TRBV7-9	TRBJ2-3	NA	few	TGTGCCAGCAGCTTAGGCCTAGCCCCACACACAGATACGCAGTATTTT	CASSLGLAPHTDTQYF
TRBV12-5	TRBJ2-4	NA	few	TGTGCTAGTGGTTTGGTACTGTCAGGGGGAGGGTACATTCAGTACTTC	CASGLVLSGGGYIQYF
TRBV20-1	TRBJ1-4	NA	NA	TGCAGTGCTCGACGGGGGGATAATGAAAAACTGTTTTTT	CSARRGDNEKLFF
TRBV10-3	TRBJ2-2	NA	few	TGTGCCATCACCATCGGGGGAATGGGTGGCGGGGAGCTGTTTTTT	CAITIGGMGGGELFF
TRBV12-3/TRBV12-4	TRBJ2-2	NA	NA	TGTGCCAGCAGTTCTATCGGGATGGTTGCGAACACCGGGGAGCTGTTTTTT	CASSSIGMVANTGELFF
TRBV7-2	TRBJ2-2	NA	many	TGTGCCAGCAGCTTAGACTGGGGCACCGGGGAGCTGTTTTTT	CASSLDWGTGELFF
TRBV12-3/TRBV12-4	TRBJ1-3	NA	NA	TGTGCCAGCAGTGTAATTGGGAACACCATATATTTT	CASSVIGNTIYF
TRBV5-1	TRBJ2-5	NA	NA	TGCGCCAGCAGCGGATGGGCAGGAGAGACCCAGTACTTC	CASSGWAGETQYF
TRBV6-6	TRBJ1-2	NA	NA	TGTGCCATCGGACGGGCGGATGGCTACACCTTC	CAIGRADGYTF
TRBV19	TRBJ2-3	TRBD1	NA	TGTGCCAGTACCCCCACAACAGGGGGAAGCACAGATACGCAGTATTTT	CASTPTTGGSTDTQYF
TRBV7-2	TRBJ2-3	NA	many	TGTGCCAGCAGCTTAAATTCTGCGGATACGCAGTATTTT	CASSLNSADTQYF
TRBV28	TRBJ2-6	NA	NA	TGTGCCAGCAGTTCCCTCTCGGGGCTTGGGGCCAACGTCCTGACTTTC	CASSSLSGLGANVLTF
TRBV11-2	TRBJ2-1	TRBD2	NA	TGTGCCAGCAGCTTAGCCCCCCGCGGGAGGGCCTTAATCAATGAGCAGTTCTTC	CASSLAPRGRALINEQFF
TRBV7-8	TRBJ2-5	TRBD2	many	TGTGCCAGCAGCTTAGCGGCAGGACGGCTGCATGGACTAGCGGATGAGACCCAGTACTTC	CASSLAAGRLHGLADETQYF
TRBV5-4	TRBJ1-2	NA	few	TGTGCCAGCAGCTTGGCGTCCAGGGCCGCGGGAGACTATGGCTACACCTTC	CASSLASRAAGDYGYTF
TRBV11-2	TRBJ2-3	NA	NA	TGTGCCAGCAGCTTTAGACCAGATCCTAGCACAGATACGCAGTATTTT	CASSFRPDPSTDTQYF
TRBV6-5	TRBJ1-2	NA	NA	TGTGCCAGCAGGCTATCCGGGGGCTATGGCTACACCTTC	CASRLSGGYGYTF
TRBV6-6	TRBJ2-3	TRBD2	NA	TGTGCCAGCAGGCGGGGGGACGCCGGCACAGATACGCAGTATTTT	CASRRGDAGTDTQYF
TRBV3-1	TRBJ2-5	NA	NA	TGTGCCAGCAGCCAAGATCGGCAGGGCTATGGAGAGACCCAGTACTTC	CASSQDRQGYGETQYF
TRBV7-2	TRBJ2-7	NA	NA	TGTGCCAGCAACGACGTAGAAGAAAACCCCTACGAGCAGTACTTC	CASNDVEENPYEQYF
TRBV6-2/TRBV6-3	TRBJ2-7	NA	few	TGTGCCAGCAGTCCACATACGACAGGTGGACTCGAGCAGTACTTC	CASSPHTTGGLEQYF
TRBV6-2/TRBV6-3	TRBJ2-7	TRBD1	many	TGTGCCAGCAGTTCAATGACAGGGCCCTACGAGCAGTACTTC	CASSSMTGPYEQYF
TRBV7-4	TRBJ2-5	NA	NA	TGTGCCAGCGCCCTGTGGGAGATAGAGACCCAGTACTTC	CASALWEIETQYF
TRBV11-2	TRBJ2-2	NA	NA	TGTGCCAGCAGCTCCTATCATAGCGGAAGCGCCGGGGAGCTGTTTTTT	CASSSYHSGSAGELFF